The clone carrying this T cell receptor beta chain was found a few times. TCRdb re-analysed the 5' RACE reads in MiXCR, keeping a single row per CDR3 protein. The table includes some 290,000 distinct CDR3 sequences, roughly 17% detected once. The entry originates in a study of T-cell memory formation after mild COVID-19. The V end was cut by 5 bases, the J end by 4 bases, with 14 bases between. Germline CDR1 SGHTA, CDR2 FQGNSA. The CDR3 runs 15 residues. Sequencing used PBMCs or a T cell subset sorted from them (not recorded which). V gene TRBV7-2 combines with J gene TRBJ1-4; D might be TRBD1 (5 bases). The source is a man aged 18 to 29 who had mild COVID-19 (a few samples of this study predate the infection). Cell type and time point are not known. This CDR3 reads CASSPSGTVNEKLFF. Here the CDR3 DNA reads TGTGCCAGCAGCCCCTCCGGGACGGTTAATGAAAAACTGTTTTTT.